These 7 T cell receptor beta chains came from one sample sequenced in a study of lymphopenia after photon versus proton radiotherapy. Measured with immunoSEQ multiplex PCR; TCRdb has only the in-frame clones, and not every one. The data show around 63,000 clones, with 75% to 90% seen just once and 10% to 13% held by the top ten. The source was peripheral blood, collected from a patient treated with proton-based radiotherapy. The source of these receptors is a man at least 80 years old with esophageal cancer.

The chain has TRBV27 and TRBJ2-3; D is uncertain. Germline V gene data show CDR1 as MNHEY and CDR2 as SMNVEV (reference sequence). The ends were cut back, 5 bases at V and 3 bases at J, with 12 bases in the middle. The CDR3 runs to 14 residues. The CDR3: CASSAYSATDTQYF. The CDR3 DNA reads TGTGCCAGCAGTGCGTATAGTGCAACAGATACGCAGTATTTT.

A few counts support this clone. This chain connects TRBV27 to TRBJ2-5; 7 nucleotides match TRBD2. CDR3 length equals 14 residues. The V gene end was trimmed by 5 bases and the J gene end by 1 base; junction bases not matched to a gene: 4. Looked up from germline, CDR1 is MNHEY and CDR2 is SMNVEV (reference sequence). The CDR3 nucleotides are TGTGCCAGCAGTCCCCTAGCGGCCCAAGAGACCCAGTACTTC. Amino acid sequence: CASSPLAAQETQYF.

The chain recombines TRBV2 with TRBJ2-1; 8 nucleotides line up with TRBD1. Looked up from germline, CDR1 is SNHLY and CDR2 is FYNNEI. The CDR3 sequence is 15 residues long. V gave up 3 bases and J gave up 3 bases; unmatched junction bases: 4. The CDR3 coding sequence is TGTGCCAGCAGTGAGGGGACAGGCGTCTACAATGAGCAGTTCTTC. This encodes CASSEGTGVYNEQFF.

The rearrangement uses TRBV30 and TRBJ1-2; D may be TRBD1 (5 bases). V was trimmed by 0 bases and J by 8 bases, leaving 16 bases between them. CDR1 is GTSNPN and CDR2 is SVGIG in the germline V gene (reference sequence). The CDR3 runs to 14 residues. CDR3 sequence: CAWSVERRRQGYTF. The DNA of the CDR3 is TGTGCCTGGAGTGTAGAGCGGCGTCGACAGGGCTACACCTTC.

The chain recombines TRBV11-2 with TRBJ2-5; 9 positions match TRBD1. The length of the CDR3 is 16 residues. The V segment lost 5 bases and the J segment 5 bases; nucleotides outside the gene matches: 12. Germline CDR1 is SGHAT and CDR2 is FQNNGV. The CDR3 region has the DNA TGTGCCAGCAGCGAGGGACAGGGCCTGGCGTTGGAGACCCAGTACTTC. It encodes CASSEGQGLALETQYF.

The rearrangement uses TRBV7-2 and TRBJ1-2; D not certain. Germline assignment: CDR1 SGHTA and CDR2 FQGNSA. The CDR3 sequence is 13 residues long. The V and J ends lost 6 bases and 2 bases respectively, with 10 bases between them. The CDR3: CASSSGSNYGYTF. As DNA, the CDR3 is TGTGCCAGCAGTTCTGGATCAAACTATGGCTACACCTTC.

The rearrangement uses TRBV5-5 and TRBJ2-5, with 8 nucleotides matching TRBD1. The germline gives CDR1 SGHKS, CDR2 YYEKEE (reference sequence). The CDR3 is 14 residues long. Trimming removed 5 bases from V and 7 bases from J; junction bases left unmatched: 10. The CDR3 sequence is CASSRQGPGGTQYF. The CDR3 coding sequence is TGTGCCAGCAGTAGACAGGGGCCTGGGGGGACCCAGTACTTC.